This T cell receptor beta chain was obtained from a study of blood T cell repertoires in COVID-19. In the authors' methods: Estimates of nucleated cell counts were drawn from the amplification of reference gene primers. Sequencing used immunoSEQ multiplex PCR; TCRdb keeps in-frame clones, though not all of them. The DNA gave D and trimming, while V, J and clone size come from that table. Among 200,000 to 250,000 clones listed, around 89% were seen once. CDR1 is MDHEN, CDR2 SYDVKM, per germline. Trimming cost V 2 bases and J 2 bases; bases outside gene matches: 5. This CDR3 has 15 residues. The sequence was obtained from a woman in her 30s with COVID-19, enrolled during active disease. Sequencing was performed on peripheral blood. V gene TRBV28 combines with J gene TRBJ2-5; 7 nucleotides agree with TRBD2. CDR3 bases: TGTGCCAGCAGTTTAAATAGCGGGCAGCAAGAGACCCAGTACTTC. This gives the protein CASSLNSGQQETQYF.